This T cell receptor (beta chain) was recorded in a study of blood T cell repertoires in COVID-19. Clones were read by immunoSEQ multiplex PCR, and TCRdb kept only the in-frame ones, dropping some. The sample lists around 95,000 clones; roughly 79% were seen once. Germline-derived CDR1 and CDR2 are ENHRY and SYGVKD. This CDR3 comprises 13 residues. V was pared by 5 bases and J by 4 bases, with 11 bases between. The sample comprised peripheral blood. The chain uses TRBV10-3 and TRBJ1-2, with D possibly TRBD1 on 5 matching bases. This TCR came from a man aged 70-80 years with active or convalescent COVID-19. CDR3 DNA sequence: TGTGCCATCAGTCGGTTACAGGTCTATGGCTACACCTTC. This sequence encodes CAISRLQVYGYTF.